A single sample is the source of the 25 T cell receptor beta chains below, sequenced in a study of cytomegalovirus exposure and HLA in healthy donors. 60 Vbeta and 13 Jbeta primers were used in PCR. Sequencing used immunoSEQ multiplex PCR; TCRdb keeps in-frame clones, though not all of them. The sample lists around 200,000 clones, 81% seen once, with 3.5% to 4% in the top ten. Sequenced material: PBMCs. These receptors originate from a man aged 45-65 years in good health and CMV-seronegative.

The chain is built from TRBV19 and TRBJ2-7, with TRBD1 identical over 7 bases. The germline CDR1 and CDR2 sequences are LNHDA and SQIVND (reference sequence). V shed 5 bases and J 4 bases; nucleotides not matched to a gene: 8. The CDR3 covers 14 residues. The chain's CDR3 is CASSGDGTEYEQYF. CDR3 bases: TGTGCCAGTAGTGGAGATGGGACAGAATACGAGCAGTACTTC.

The rearrangement uses TRBV19 and TRBJ1-6, with 11 nucleotides matching TRBD1. CDR3 length: 17 residues. Germline CDR1 reads LNHDA; CDR2 reads SQIVND (reference sequence). The J segment lost 1 base and the V segment lost 6 bases, leaving 5 bases of the junction unmatched. DNA of the CDR3: TGTGCCAGTAGGCGGACAGGGGGCGAATCCTATAATTCACCCCTCCACTTT. It specifies CASRRTGGESYNSPLHF. The variable domain in full, completed from reference TRBV19 and TRBJ1-6, reads DGGITQSPKYLFRKEGQNVTLSCEQNLNHDAMYWYRQDPGQGLRLIYYSQIVNDFQKGDIAEGYSVSREKKESFPLTVTSAQKNPTAFYLCASRRTGGESYNSPLHFGNGTRLTVT.

This chain connects TRBV6-6 to TRBJ2-7; 10 bases are shared with TRBD1. Germline assignment: CDR1 MNHNY and CDR2 SVGAGI (reference sequence). The CDR3 runs 14 residues. V gave up 6 bases and J gave up 3 bases; unmatched junction bases: 5. This chain's CDR3 is CASSWTGGGYEQYF. The CDR3 region has the DNA TGTGCCAGCAGCTGGACAGGGGGAGGCTACGAGCAGTACTTC.

V usage is TRBV27 and J usage is TRBJ1-1, with 8 bases matching TRBD1. The length of the CDR3 is 17 residues. Germline V CDR1 and CDR2: MNHEY, SMNVEV (reference sequence). The V and J ends lost 6 bases and 7 bases, in that order; junction bases with no gene match: 19. The CDR3 nucleotides are TGTGCCAGCAGCCCCCGGGGCAGGGGGCGAAATATGAATGAAGCTTTCTTT. Amino acid sequence: CASSPRGRGRNMNEAFF.

J is TRBJ2-7 and V is TRBV19, with D maybe TRBD1 (6 bases). The CDR3 is 16 residues long. Germline CDR1 and CDR2: LNHDA and SQIVND (reference sequence). Trimming pared 1 base from V and 2 bases from J, leaving 15 bases between. CDR3 sequence reads: CASSIVGAGDTYEQYF. For the CDR3, the DNA is TGTGCCAGTAGTATAGTAGGAGCAGGGGACACCTACGAGCAGTACTTC.

In its sample, this clone was seen once. One junction end does not reproduce the germline sequence, and a read error may be involved. The rearrangement links TRBV4-3 to TRBJ1-2; TRBD1 matches 7 bases. There are 15 residues in the CDR3. Germline V gene data show CDR1 as LGHNA and CDR2 as YSLEER. The CDR3 region is CASSQYLTGNCGYTF. CDR3 nucleotides: TGCGCCAGCAGCCAATACCTGACAGGGAACTGTGGCTACACCTTC.

J is TRBJ1-1 and V is TRBV6-1; perhaps TRBD1 as D (5 bases). CDR1 is MNHNS and CDR2 is SASEGT in the germline V gene. V dropped 4 bases and J dropped 3 bases, with 12 bases sitting between them. This CDR3 region has 14 residues. The CDR3 reads CASSVQGRYTEAFF. The CDR3 DNA reads TGTGCCAGCAGTGTCCAGGGCCGTTACACTGAAGCTTTCTTT.

A few counts support this clone. CDR3 coding DNA: TGTGCCAGCAGCCCCGACACATGGTATGGCTACACCTTC. This sequence encodes CASSPDTWYGYTF. The gene calls are TRBV5-8 and TRBJ1-2; D not resolved. The CDR3 runs 13 residues. Germline V CDR1 and CDR2: SGHTS, YDEGEE. The germline V and J ends were trimmed by 4 bases and 5 bases, with 12 bases remaining between them.

This clone was counted between two and nine times. The chain links TRBV11-2 to TRBJ2-3, with TRBD2 identical over 9 bases. After removal of 1 base from V and 5 bases from J, the junction contained 7 bases not matched to a gene. Germline lookup yields CDR1 SGHAT and CDR2 FQNNGV. The length of the CDR3 is 16 residues. The CDR3 loop reads CASSLASGVTGDTQYF. DNA of the CDR3: TGTGCCAGCAGCTTAGCTAGCGGGGTTACCGGAGATACGCAGTATTTT.

V is TRBV5-5 and J is TRBJ2-2, with 10 positions matching TRBD1. The CDR3 contains 15 residues. The germline V gene encodes CDR1 SGHKS and CDR2 YYEKEE (reference sequence). After removal of 4 bases from V and 0 bases from J, the junction contained 0 bases not matched to a gene. CDR3 sequence reads: CASSGQGANTGELFF. In DNA, the CDR3 is TGTGCCAGCAGCGGACAGGGGGCGAACACCGGGGAGCTGTTTTTT.

This chain joins TRBV7-6 and TRBJ2-5; 7 bases agree with TRBD2. Germline V gene lookup returns CDR1 SGHVS and CDR2 FNYEAQ. V was pared by 6 bases and J by 7 bases, with 8 bases of the junction left unmatched. This CDR3 comprises 13 residues. In DNA, the CDR3 is TGTGCCAGCAGTCTCACCGGGACTATGACCCAGTACTTC. The encoded protein is CASSLTGTMTQYF.

The CDR3 loop is CASSQDTQGNYGYTF. The CDR3 nucleotides read TGCGCCAGCAGCCAAGATACACAGGGCAACTATGGCTACACCTTC. The chain recombines TRBV4-3 with TRBJ1-2; D perhaps matches TRBD1 (6 bases). Trimming stripped 0 bases from V and 2 bases from J, with 10 bases between. This CDR3 comprises 15 residues. Germline assignment: CDR1 LGHNA and CDR2 YSLEER.

The chain carries TRBV4-1 and TRBJ1-2; D is perhaps TRBD1 (5 bases). Per the germline V gene, CDR1 is MGHRA and CDR2 is YSYEKL. The ends were cut back, 5 bases at V and 2 bases at J, with 9 bases in the middle. There are 13 residues in the CDR3. The CDR3 nucleotides read TGCGCCAGCAGCATCGACAGCAACTATGGCTACACCTTC. It codes for CASSIDSNYGYTF.

V and J are TRBV13 and TRBJ2-7; 9 bases align to TRBD1. The germline V gene encodes CDR1 PRHDT and CDR2 FYEKMQ (reference sequence). This CDR3 is built from 18 residues. V dropped 4 bases and J dropped 0; count of bases not matched to a gene: 13. The CDR3 is CASSSSPGQGVSSYEQYF. CDR3 in DNA: TGTGCCAGCAGCTCCTCTCCGGGACAGGGAGTTTCCTCCTACGAGCAGTACTTC.

This chain joins TRBV10-3 and TRBJ1-3, with 7 bases that match TRBD1. Germline lookup yields CDR1 ENHRY and CDR2 SYGVKD. The CDR3 totals 17 residues. Trimming at V came to 10 bases and at J to 0 bases, leaving 15 bases not matched to a gene. CDR3 nucleotide sequence: TGTGCCACAGGGCCCCGGGACAGTGCCTACTCTGGAAACACCATATATTTT. Translation gives CATGPRDSAYSGNTIYF.

The gene calls are TRBV7-2 and TRBJ2-1; D perhaps matches TRBD2 (5 bases). Germline V gene sequence: CDR1 SGHTA, CDR2 FQGNSA. Between the trimmed V and J ends, which lost 9 bases and 0 bases, there was a span of 12 bases. This CDR3 contains 14 residues. The CDR3 DNA follows: TGTGCCAGTCGACTACCGAGCTCCTACAATGAGCAGTTCTTC. Its translation: CASRLPSSYNEQFF. The full variable domain, with the rest looked up from reference TRBV7-2 and TRBJ2-1, is GAGVSQSPSNKVTEKGKDVELRCDPISGHTALYWYRQSLGQGLEFLIYFQGNSAPDKSGLPSDRFSAERTGGSVSTLTIQRTQQEDSAVYLCASRLPSSYNEQFFGPGTRLTVL.

The chain links TRBV30 to TRBJ1-5, with D possibly TRBD1 on 6 matching bases. The CDR3 is 13 residues long. Germline CDR1 reads GTSNPN; CDR2 reads SVGIG (reference sequence). With 2 bases removed from V and 6 bases from J, the gap between germline ends came to 11 bases. DNA for the CDR3: TGTGCCTGGAGTCCAAAAGGGGGTCAGCCCCAGCATTTT. Its translation: CAWSPKGGQPQHF. Complete variable domain (other parts from reference TRBV30 and TRBJ1-5): SQTIHQWPATLVQPVGSPLSLECTVEGTSNPNLYWYRQAAGRGLQLLFYSVGIGQISSEVPQNLSASRPQDRQFILSSKKLLLSDSGFYLCAWSPKGGQPQHFGDGTRLSIL.

J is TRBJ2-1 and V is TRBV4-2, with 12 bases aligning to TRBD2. V dropped 3 bases and J dropped 6; count of bases not matched to a gene: 6. The CDR3 is 16 amino acids. Per germline, CDR1 LGHNA and CDR2 YNFKEQ. CDR3 in DNA: TGTGCCAGCAGCCACCCCGGACTAGCGGGGTCCAATGAGCAGTTCTTC. It translates to CASSHPGLAGSNEQFF.

The CDR3 is CASSLGGENEKLFF. DNA of the CDR3: TGTGCCAGCAGCCTAGGAGGGGAGAATGAAAAACTGTTTTTT. The chain carries TRBV2 and TRBJ1-4, with D possibly TRBD1 on 5 matching bases. CDR1 and CDR2 (germline): SNHLY, FYNNEI. Trimming removed 6 bases at V and 5 bases at J, with 13 bases between. The CDR3 extends over 14 amino acids.

The chain employs TRBV10-3 and TRBJ1-5; D is uncertain. V lost 6 bases and J lost 9, with 9 bases in between. Germline V gives CDR1 ENHRY, CDR2 SYGVKD. The CDR3 runs 11 residues. In DNA form, the CDR3 reads TGTGCCATCAGCGGAGGCGGGCCCCAGCATTTT. Translated, it gives CAISGGGPQHF.

This chain uses TRBV10-2 with TRBJ1-4; D call uncertain. The germline V and J ends were trimmed by 7 bases and 12 bases, with 18 bases remaining between them. The germline CDR1 and CDR2 sequences are WSHSY and SAAADI. The CDR3 spans 13 residues. CDR3 nucleotides: TGCGCCAGCACGCCCCTAACGCGGAGGGAACTGTTTTTT. The encoded protein is CASTPLTRRELFF.

V is TRBV7-9 and J is TRBJ2-7; unclear D gene. Trimming shortened V by 6 bases and J by 6 bases, and 9 bases separated the two germline ends. Looked up from germline, CDR1 is SEHNR and CDR2 is FQNEAQ (reference sequence). The CDR3 is made up of 11 amino acids. The CDR3 sequence: CASSRVGEQYF. The CDR3 nucleotides read TGTGCCAGCAGTCGGGTTGGCGAGCAGTACTTC.

The CDR3 DNA sequence: TGTGCCAGCAGCCAAGAGGACAGCAGCAATCAGCCCCAGCATTTT. This sequence encodes CASSQEDSSNQPQHF. J is TRBJ1-5 and V is TRBV4-2, with D possibly TRBD1 on 6 matching bases. Germline CDR1 LGHNA, CDR2 YNFKEQ. The CDR3 sequence is 15 residues long. V was cut by 0 bases and J by 1 base, with 7 bases left in between.

V usage is TRBV5-1 and J usage is TRBJ1-2, with 7 bases fitting TRBD1. Germline V lookup: CDR1 SGHRS, CDR2 YFSETQ. The CDR3 spans 14 residues. V gave up 1 base and J gave up 7 bases; unmatched junction bases: 7. The CDR3 region is CASSLQGGNIGYTF. For the CDR3, the DNA is TGCGCCAGCAGCTTGCAGGGGGGCAATATTGGCTACACCTTC.

The gene calls are TRBV30 and TRBJ2-3, with D perhaps matching TRBD2 (6 bases). CDR1 is GTSNPN, CDR2 SVGIG, per germline (reference sequence). The V end was cut by 1 base, the J end by 5 bases, with 16 bases between. The CDR3 has 15 amino acids. The CDR3 protein is CAWSGGGVQGDTQYF. CDR3 nucleotide sequence: TGTGCCTGGAGTGGGGGCGGGGTTCAAGGAGATACGCAGTATTTT.